Below, 8 T cell receptor beta chains from the same sample are listed, as sequenced in a study of glioma-infiltrating T cells after dendritic cell vaccination. The protocol was immunoSEQ multiplex PCR, while the TCRdb copy is restricted to in-frame clones and leaves out a portion. The sample includes roughly 70,000 clones, roughly 80% of them seen just once. This specimen consisted of blood, obtained before dendritic cell vaccination. These receptors came from a human donor with glioblastoma.

This sequence joins TRBV19 and TRBJ1-1, with TRBD1 matching over 7 bases. The CDR3 has 15 residues. Germline V gene sequence: CDR1 LNHDA, CDR2 SQIVND (reference sequence). With 2 bases clipped from V and 3 bases from J, the junction kept 6 bases outside the gene matches. The CDR3 is CASSILDRDDTEAFF. In DNA, the CDR3 is TGTGCCAGTAGTATACTAGACAGGGACGACACTGAAGCTTTCTTT.

In its sample, this clone was seen once. The chain links TRBV7-8 to TRBJ2-5, with D possibly TRBD2 on 5 matching bases. V shed 0 bases and J shed 2 bases, with 16 bases lying between them. Germline CDR1 and CDR2: SGHVS and FQNEAQ. CDR3 size: 17 residues. For the CDR3, the DNA is TGTGCCAGCAGCTTAGCGCTGCCATCCTCGGGGCAAGAGACCCAGTACTTC. As protein: CASSLALPSSGQETQYF.

There are a few counts of this clone. The chain combines TRBV25-1 with TRBJ2-7; 8 bases are shared with TRBD1. Germline V gene data show CDR1 as MGHDK and CDR2 as SYGVNS. V lost 1 base and J lost 6; bases outside the gene matches: 11. The CDR3 has 16 residues. For the CDR3, the DNA is TGTGCCAGCAGTGAATCCCTCTCAGGGGGCAAGGGCGAGCAGTACTTC. Translation gives CASSESLSGGKGEQYF.

The chain joins TRBV5-1 to TRBJ2-2; 8 nucleotides agree with TRBD2. The V gene's germline CDR1 is SGHRS and CDR2 YFSETQ. V shed 0 bases and J 6 bases; nucleotides not matched to a gene: 7. The CDR3 consists of 16 residues. The DNA for the CDR3 is TGCGCCAGCAGCTTGGTCGGGGGGGTCCGCGCCGGGGAGCTGTTTTTT. Its translation is CASSLVGGVRAGELFF.

This clone was found once. The V and J genes are TRBV9 and TRBJ1-1; 7 bases are a match to TRBD1. This CDR3 has 16 amino acids. Per germline, CDR1 SGDLS and CDR2 YYNGEE. The trim removed 4 bases at V and 6 bases at J, leaving 15 bases unmatched. The CDR3 reads CASSRGGRQGIAEAFF. In DNA form, the CDR3 reads TGTGCCAGCAGCCGGGGGGGGAGACAGGGAATTGCTGAAGCTTTCTTT.

The chain combines TRBV5-1 with TRBJ2-7, with 8 nucleotides matching TRBD2. After removal of 7 bases from V and 0 bases from J, the junction contained 3 bases not matched to a gene. CDR1 and CDR2 (germline): SGHRS, YFSETQ. This CDR3 spans 13 amino acids. For the CDR3, the DNA is TGCGCCAGCCGGGGGGGCAGCTCCTACGAGCAGTACGTC. Its translation: CASRGGSSYEQYV.

CDR3 DNA: TGTGCCAGCTCACCATCCAGGGGTCGTACTGAAGCTTTCTTT. It yields the protein CASSPSRGRTEAFF. V and J are TRBV18 and TRBJ1-1; a possible D gene is TRBD1 (6 bases). The CDR3 has 14 amino acids. CDR1 and CDR2 (germline): KGHSH, LQKENI. Trimming cost V 2 bases and J 5 bases, with 12 bases left between them.

The chain recombines TRBV18 with TRBJ2-2, with a tentative D call TRBD2 (5 bases). CDR3 size: 14 residues. Germline-derived CDR1 and CDR2 are KGHSH and LQKENI. Trimming removed 1 base at V and 7 bases at J, with 10 bases between. As DNA, the CDR3 is TGTGCCAGCTCACCACGAGGGCAAGGCGGGGAGCTGTTTTTT. As protein: CASSPRGQGGELFF. The whole variable domain, remainder taken from reference TRBV18 and TRBJ2-2, is NAGVMQNPRHLVRRRGQEARLRCSPMKGHSHVYWYRQLPEEGLKFMVYLQKENIIDESGMPKERFSAEFPKEGPSILRIQQVVRGDSAAYFCASSPRGQGGELFFGEGSRLTVL.